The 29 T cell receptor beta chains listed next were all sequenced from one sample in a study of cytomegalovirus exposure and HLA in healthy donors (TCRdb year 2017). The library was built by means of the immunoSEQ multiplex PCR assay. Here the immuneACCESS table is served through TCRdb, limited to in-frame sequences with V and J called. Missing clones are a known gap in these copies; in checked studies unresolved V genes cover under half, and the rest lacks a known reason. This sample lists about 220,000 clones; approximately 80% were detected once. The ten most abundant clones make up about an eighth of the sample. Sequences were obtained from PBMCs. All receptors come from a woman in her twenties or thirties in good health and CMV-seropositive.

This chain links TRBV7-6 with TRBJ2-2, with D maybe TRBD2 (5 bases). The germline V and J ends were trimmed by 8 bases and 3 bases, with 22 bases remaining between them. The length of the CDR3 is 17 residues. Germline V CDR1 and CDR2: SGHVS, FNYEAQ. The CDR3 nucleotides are TGTGCCAGCGCAGAGGGAGATGGAGCGGTCTACACCGGGGAGCTGTTTTTT. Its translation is CASAEGDGAVYTGELFF.

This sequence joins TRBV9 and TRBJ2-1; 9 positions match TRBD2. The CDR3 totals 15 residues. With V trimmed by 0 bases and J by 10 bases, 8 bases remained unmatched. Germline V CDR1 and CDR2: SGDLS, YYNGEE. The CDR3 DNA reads TGTGCCAGCAGCGTAGGGCCGCGGGAGGGCCCCGAGCAGTTCTTC. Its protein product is CASSVGPREGPEQFF.

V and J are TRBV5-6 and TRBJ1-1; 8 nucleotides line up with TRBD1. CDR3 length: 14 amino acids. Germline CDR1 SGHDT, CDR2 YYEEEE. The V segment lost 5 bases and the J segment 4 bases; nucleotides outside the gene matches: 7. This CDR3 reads CASRPGQGSTEAFF. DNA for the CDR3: TGTGCCAGCAGGCCCGGACAGGGAAGCACTGAAGCTTTCTTT.

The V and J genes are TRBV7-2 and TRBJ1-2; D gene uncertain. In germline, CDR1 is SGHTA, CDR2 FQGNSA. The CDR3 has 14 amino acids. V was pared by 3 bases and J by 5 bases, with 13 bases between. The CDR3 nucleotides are TGTGCCAGCAGCTTCCCCGTCCCATCATATGGCTACACCTTC. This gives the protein CASSFPVPSYGYTF.

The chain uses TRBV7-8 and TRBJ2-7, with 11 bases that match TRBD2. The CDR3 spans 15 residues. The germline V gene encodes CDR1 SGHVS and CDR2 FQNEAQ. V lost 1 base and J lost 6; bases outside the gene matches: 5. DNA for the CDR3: TGTGCCAGCAGCTTAGAGGTTAGCGGGAGGGGCGAGCAGTACTTC. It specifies CASSLEVSGRGEQYF.

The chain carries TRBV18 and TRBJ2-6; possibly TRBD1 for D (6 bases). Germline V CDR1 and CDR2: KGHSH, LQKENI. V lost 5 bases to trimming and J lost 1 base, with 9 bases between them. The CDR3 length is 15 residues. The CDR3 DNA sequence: TGTGCCAGCTCAACAGACAGGTCTGGGGCCAACGTCCTGACTTTC. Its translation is CASSTDRSGANVLTF.

CDR3 protein: CASSTYLRGNEKLFF. DNA for the CDR3: TGTGCCAGCAGCACCTACCTCCGGGGTAATGAAAAACTGTTTTTT. The rearrangement joins TRBV7-8 to TRBJ1-4; D gene uncertain. The germline V gene has CDR1 SGHVS and CDR2 FQNEAQ. This CDR3 has 15 amino acids. Trimming removed 5 bases from V and 4 bases from J, with 14 bases in between.

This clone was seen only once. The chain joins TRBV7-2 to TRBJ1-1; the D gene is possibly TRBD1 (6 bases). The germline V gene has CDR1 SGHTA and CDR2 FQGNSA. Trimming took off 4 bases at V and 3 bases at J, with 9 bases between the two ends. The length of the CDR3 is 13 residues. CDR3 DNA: TGTGCCAGCAGCTCCGGACAGCACACTGAAGCTTTCTTT. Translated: CASSSGQHTEAFF. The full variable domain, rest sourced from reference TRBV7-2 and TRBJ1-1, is GAGVSQSPSNKVTEKGKDVELRCDPISGHTALYWYRQSLGQGLEFLIYFQGNSAPDKSGLPSDRFSAERTGGSVSTLTIQRTQQEDSAVYLCASSSGQHTEAFFGQGTRLTVV.

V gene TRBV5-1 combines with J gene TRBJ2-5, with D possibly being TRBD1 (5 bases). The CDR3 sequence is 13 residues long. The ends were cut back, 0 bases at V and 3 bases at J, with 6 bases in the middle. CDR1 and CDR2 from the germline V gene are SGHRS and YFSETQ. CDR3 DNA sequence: TGCGCCAGCAGCTTGGGACAGAAAGAGACCCAGTACTTC. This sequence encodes CASSLGQKETQYF.

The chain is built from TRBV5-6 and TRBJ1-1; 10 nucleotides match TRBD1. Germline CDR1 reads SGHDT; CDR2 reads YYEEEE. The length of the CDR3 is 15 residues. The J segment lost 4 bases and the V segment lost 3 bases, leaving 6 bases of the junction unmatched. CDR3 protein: CASSSGTGAVTEAFF. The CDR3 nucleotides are TGTGCCAGCAGCTCCGGGACAGGGGCCGTCACTGAAGCTTTCTTT.

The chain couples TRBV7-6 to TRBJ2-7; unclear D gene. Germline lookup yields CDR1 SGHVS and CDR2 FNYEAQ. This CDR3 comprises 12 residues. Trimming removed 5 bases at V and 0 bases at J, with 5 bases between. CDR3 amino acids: CASSPGSYEQYF. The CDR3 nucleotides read TGTGCCAGCAGCCCCGGCTCCTACGAGCAGTACTTC.

The CDR3 DNA is TGTGCCTGGAGTGTAGGGACAGGGTATGGCTACACCTTC. Protein: CAWSVGTGYGYTF. This chain uses TRBV30 with TRBJ1-2, with 9 positions matching TRBD1. The CDR3 runs to 13 residues. Germline loops: CDR1 GTSNPN, CDR2 SVGIG (reference sequence). Trimming removed 0 bases from V and 5 bases from J; junction bases left unmatched: 1.

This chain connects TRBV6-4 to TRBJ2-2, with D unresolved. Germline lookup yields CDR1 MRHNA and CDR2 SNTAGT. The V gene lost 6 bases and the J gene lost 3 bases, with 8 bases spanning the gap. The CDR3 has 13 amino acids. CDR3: CASSGRDTGELFF. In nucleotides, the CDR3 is TGTGCCAGCAGCGGACGGGACACCGGGGAGCTGTTTTTT.

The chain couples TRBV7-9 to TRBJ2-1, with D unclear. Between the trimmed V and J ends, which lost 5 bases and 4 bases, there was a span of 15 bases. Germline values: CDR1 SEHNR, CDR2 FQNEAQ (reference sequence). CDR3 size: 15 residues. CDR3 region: CASSPPGSVYNEQFF. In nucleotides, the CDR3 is TGTGCCAGCAGCCCCCCTGGGTCTGTTTACAATGAGCAGTTCTTC.

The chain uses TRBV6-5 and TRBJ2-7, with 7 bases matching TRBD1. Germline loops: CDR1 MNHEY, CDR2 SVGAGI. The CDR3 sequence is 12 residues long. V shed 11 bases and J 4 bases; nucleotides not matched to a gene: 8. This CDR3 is CAARGQRYEQYF. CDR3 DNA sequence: TGTGCCGCTAGGGGGCAACGGTACGAGCAGTACTTC.

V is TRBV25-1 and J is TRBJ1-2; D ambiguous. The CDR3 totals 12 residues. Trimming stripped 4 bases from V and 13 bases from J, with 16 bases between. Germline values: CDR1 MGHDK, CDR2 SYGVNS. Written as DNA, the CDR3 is TGTGCCAGCAGTGCCCCCGTCGGCGGGCGCACCTTC. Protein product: CASSAPVGGRTF.

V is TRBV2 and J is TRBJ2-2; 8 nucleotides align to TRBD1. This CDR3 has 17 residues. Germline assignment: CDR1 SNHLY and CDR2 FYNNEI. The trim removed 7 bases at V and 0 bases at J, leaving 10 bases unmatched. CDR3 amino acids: CASTDGTGGSNTGELFF. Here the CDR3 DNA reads TGTGCCAGCACGGACGGTACAGGGGGGTCGAACACCGGGGAGCTGTTTTTT.

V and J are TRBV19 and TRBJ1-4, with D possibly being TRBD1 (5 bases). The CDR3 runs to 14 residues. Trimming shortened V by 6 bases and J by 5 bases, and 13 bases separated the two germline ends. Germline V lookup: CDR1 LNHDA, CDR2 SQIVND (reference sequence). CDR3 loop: CASRRDSTNEKLFF. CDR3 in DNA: TGTGCCAGTAGGAGAGACAGTACGAATGAAAAACTGTTTTTT.

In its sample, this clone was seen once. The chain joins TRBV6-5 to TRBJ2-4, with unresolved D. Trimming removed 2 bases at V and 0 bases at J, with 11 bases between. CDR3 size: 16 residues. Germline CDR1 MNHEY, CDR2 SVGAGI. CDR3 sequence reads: CASSYAKTLAKNIQYF. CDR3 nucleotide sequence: TGTGCCAGCAGTTACGCCAAAACACTAGCCAAAAACATTCAGTACTTC.

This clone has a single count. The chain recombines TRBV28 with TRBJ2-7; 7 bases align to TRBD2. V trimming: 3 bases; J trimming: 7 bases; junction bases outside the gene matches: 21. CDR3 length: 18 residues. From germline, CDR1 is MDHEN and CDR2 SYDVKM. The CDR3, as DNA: TGTGCCAGCAGTTTGCAGCGGGGCCCCACATCCCACCCCGGTGAGCAGTACTTC. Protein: CASSLQRGPTSHPGEQYF.

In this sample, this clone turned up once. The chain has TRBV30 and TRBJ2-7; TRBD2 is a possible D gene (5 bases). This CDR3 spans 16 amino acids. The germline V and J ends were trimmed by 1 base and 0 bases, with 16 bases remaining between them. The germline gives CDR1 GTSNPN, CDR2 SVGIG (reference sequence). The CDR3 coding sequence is TGTGCCTGGAGTGGAAAAAGCGGACTCAGCTCCTACGAGCAGTACTTC. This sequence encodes CAWSGKSGLSSYEQYF.

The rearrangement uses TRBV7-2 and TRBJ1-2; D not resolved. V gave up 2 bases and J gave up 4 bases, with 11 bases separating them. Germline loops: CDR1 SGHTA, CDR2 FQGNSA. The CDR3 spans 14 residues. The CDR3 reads CASSLRSLGYGYTF. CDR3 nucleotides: TGTGCCAGCAGCTTAAGGTCCCTGGGCTATGGCTACACCTTC.

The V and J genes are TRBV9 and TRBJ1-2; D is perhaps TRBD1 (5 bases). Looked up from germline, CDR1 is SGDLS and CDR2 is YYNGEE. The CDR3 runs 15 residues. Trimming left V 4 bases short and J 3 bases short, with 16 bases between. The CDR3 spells CASSQIPRGDYGYTF. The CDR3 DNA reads TGTGCCAGCAGCCAGATTCCCCGAGGGGACTATGGCTACACCTTC. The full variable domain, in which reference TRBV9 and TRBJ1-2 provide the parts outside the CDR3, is DSGVTQTPKHLITATGQRVTLRCSPRSGDLSVYWYQQSLDQGLQFLIQYYNGEERAKGNILERFSAQQFPDLHSELNLSSLELGDSALYFCASSQIPRGDYGYTFGSGTRLTVV.

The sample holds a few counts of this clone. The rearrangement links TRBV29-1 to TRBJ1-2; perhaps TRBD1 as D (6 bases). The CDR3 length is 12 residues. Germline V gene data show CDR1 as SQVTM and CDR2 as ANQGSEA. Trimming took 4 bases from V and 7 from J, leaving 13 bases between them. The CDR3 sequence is CSVVAGESGYTF. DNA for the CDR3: TGCAGCGTTGTCGCAGGGGAGAGTGGCTACACCTTC.

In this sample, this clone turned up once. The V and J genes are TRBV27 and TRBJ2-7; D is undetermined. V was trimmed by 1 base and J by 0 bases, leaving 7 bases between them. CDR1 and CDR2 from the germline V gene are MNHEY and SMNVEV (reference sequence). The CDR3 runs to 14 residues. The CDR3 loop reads CASSLFTASYEQYF. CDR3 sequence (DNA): TGTGCCAGCAGTTTATTTACCGCCTCCTACGAGCAGTACTTC.

The CDR3 sequence: CASSSLRDRYANTGELFF. CDR3 coding DNA: TGTGCCAGCAGCTCGCTCCGGGACAGGTACGCGAACACCGGGGAGCTGTTTTTT. The rearrangement links TRBV28 to TRBJ2-2; 8 nucleotides match TRBD1. The CDR3 is made up of 18 amino acids. The germline CDR1 and CDR2 sequences are MDHEN and SYDVKM. V shed 6 bases and J 0 bases; nucleotides not matched to a gene: 12.

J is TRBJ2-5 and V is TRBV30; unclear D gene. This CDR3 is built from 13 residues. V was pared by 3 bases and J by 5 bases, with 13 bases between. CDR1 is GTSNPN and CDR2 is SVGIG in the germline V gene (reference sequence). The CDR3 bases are TGTGCCTGGAGGATCTTATTTGGCGAGACCCAGTACTTC. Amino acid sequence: CAWRILFGETQYF.

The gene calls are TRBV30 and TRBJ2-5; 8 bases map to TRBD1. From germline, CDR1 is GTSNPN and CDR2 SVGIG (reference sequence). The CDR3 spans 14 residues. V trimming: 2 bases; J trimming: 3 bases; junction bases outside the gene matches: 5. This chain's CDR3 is CAWSTGQVEETQYF. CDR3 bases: TGTGCCTGGAGTACGGGACAGGTGGAAGAGACCCAGTACTTC. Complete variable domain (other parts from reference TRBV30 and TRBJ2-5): SQTIHQWPATLVQPVGSPLSLECTVEGTSNPNLYWYRQAAGRGLQLLFYSVGIGQISSEVPQNLSASRPQDRQFILSSKKLLLSDSGFYLCAWSTGQVEETQYFGPGTRLLVL.

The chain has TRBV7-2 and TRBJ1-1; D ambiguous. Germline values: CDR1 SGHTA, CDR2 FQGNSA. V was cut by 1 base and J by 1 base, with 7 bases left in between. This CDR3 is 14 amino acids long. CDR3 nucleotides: TGTGCCAGCAGCTTAGACGGAACGAACACTGAAGCTTTCTTT. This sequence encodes CASSLDGTNTEAFF.